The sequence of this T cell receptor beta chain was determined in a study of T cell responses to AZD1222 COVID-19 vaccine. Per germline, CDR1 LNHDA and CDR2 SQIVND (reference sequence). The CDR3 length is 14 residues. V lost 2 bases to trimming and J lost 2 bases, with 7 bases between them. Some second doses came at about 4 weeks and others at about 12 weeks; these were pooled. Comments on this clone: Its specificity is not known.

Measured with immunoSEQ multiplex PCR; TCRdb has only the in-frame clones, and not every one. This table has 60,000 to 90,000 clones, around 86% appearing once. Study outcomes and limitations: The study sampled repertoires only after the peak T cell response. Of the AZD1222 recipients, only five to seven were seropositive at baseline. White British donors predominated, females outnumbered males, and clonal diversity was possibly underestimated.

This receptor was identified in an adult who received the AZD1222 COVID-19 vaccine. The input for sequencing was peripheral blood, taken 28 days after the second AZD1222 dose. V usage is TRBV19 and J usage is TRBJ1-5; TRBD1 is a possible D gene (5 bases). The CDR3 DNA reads TGTGCCAGTAGTATACAGGGTCGCAATCAGCCCCAGCATTTT. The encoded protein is CASSIQGRNQPQHF.